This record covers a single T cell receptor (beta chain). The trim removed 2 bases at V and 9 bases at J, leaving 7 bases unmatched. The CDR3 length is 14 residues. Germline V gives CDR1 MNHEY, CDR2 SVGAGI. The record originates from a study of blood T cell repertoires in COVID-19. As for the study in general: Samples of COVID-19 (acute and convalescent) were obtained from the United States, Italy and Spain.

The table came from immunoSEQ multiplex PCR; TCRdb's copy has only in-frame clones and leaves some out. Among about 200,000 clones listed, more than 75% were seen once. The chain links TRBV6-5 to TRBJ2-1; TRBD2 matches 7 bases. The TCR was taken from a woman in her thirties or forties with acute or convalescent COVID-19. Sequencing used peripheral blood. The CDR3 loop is CASSYDLAVGEQFF. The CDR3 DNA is TGTGCCAGCAGTTACGACCTAGCGGTGGGTGAGCAGTTCTTC.